This T cell receptor beta chain is drawn from a study of technical replicates of blood from several donors. Profiled with immunoSEQ multiplex PCR; TCRdb holds only in-frame clones, not every one. The sample has 75,000 to 90,000 clones, 95% to 98% seen once. The germline gives CDR1 SNHLY, CDR2 FYNNEI. Trimming stripped 9 bases from V and 3 bases from J, with 15 bases between. This CDR3 contains 13 residues. This clone appeared a single time. The J gene is TRBJ2-7, the V gene TRBV2, with D possibly matching TRBD2 (7 bases). This TCR was recovered from a human donor in good health. Sequencing was carried out using T cells isolated from PBMCs. As DNA, the CDR3 is TGTGCCAGTACTGGGGGGGCGAGCTACGAGCAGTACTTC. Protein: CASTGGASYEQYF.